The source of this T cell receptor (beta chain) is a study of T cell changes during pregnancy in multiple sclerosis. The repertoire was sequenced with immunoSEQ multiplex PCR; TCRdb's copy has only in-frame clones and lacks some. This sample has about 41,000 clones, with about 88% found just once. The TCR sequence derives from a female donor with multiple sclerosis, enrolled in a pregnancy study. The sample consisted of CD4+ T cells from peripheral blood mononuclear cells, taken in the first trimester of pregnancy.

The CDR3 sequence: CASSRGQGATGYTF. CDR3 DNA sequence: TGTGCCAGTAGTAGAGGACAGGGGGCTACTGGCTACACCTTC. The V call is TRBV19, the J call TRBJ1-2; TRBD1 aligns across 11 bases. Trimming removed 4 bases from V and 7 bases from J; junction bases left unmatched: 5. The CDR3 length is 14 residues. In germline, CDR1 is LNHDA, CDR2 SQIVND (reference sequence).